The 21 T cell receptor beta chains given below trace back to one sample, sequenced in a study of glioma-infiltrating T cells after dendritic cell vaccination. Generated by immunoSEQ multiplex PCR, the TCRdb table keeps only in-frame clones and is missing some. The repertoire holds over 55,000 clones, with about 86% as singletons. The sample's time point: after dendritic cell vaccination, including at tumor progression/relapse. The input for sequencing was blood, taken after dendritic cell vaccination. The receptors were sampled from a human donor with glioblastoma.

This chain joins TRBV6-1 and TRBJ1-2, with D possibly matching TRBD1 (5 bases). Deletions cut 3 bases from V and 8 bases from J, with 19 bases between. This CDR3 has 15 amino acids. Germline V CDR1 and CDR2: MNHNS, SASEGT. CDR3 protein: CASSDRSRAFGGYTF. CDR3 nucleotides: TGTGCCAGCAGTGACCGGAGCAGGGCGTTTGGAGGCTACACCTTC.

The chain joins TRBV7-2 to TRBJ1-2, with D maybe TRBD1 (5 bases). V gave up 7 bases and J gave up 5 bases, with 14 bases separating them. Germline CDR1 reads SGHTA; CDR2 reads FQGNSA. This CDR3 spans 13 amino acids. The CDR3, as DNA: TGTGCCAGCACCCAGACCCGGGGGTATGGCTACACCTTC. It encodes CASTQTRGYGYTF.

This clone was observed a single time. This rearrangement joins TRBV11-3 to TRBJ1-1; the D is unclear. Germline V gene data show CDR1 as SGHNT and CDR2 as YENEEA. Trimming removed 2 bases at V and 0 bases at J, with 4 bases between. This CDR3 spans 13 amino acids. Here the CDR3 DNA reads TGTGCCAGCAGCTTAACAGTGAACACTGAAGCTTTCTTT. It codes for CASSLTVNTEAFF.

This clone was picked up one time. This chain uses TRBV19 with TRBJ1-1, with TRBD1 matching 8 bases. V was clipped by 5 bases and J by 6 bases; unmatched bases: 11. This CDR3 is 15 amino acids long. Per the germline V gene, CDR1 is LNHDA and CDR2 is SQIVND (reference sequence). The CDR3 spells CASSPPQDRDAEAFF. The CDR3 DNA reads TGTGCCAGTAGTCCTCCCCAGGACAGGGACGCTGAAGCTTTCTTT.

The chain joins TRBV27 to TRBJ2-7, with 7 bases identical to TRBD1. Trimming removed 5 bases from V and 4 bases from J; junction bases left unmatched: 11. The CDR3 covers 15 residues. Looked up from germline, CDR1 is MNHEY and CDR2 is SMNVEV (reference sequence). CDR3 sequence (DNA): TGTGCCAGCAGTCCTCCGGGACAGTACCCTTACGAGCAGTACTTC. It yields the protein CASSPPGQYPYEQYF.

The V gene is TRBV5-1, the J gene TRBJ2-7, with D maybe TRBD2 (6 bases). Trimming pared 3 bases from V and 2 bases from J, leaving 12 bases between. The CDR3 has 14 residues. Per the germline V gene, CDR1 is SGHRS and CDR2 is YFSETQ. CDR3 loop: CASSSVSGAYEQYF. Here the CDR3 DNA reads TGCGCCAGCAGCTCAGTATCGGGGGCCTACGAGCAGTACTTC.

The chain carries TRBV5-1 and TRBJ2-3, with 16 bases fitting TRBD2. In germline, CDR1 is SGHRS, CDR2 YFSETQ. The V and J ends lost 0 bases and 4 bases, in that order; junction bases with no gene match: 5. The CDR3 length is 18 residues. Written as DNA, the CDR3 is TGCGCCAGCAGCTTGGAGGGACTAGCGGGGGGGCCCCCAGATACGCAGTATTTT. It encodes CASSLEGLAGGPPDTQYF.

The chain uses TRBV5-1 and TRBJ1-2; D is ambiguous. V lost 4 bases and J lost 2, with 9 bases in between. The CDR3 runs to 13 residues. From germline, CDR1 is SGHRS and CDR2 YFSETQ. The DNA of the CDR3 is TGCGCCAGCAGCATCCAAGAGAACTATGGCTACACCTTC. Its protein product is CASSIQENYGYTF.

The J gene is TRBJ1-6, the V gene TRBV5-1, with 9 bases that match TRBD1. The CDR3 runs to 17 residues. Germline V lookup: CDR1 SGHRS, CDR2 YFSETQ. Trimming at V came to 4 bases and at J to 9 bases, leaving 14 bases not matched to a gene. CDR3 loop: CASSPLPSDRGGSPLHF. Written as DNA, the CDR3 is TGCGCCAGCAGCCCCTTACCCTCGGACAGGGGAGGTTCACCCCTCCACTTT.

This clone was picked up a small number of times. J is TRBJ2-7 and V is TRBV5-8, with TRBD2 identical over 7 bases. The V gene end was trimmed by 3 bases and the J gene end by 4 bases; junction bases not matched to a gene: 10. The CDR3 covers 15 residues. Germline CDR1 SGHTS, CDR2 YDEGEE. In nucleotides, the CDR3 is TGTGCCAGCAGCTCGAGGAGGCGGGAGAAATACGAGCAGTACTTC. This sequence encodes CASSSRRREKYEQYF. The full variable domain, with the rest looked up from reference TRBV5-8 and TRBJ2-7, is EAGVTQSPTHLIKTRGQQATLRCSPISGHTSVYWYQQALGLGLQFLLWYDEGEERNRGNFPPRFSGRQFPNYSSELNVNALELEDSALYLCASSSRRREKYEQYFGPGTRLTVT.

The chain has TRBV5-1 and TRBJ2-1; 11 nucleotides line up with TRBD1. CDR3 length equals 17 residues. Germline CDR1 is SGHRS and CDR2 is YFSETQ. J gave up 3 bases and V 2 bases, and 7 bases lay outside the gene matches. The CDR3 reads CASSFSFGTGGYNEQFF. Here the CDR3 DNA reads TGCGCCAGCAGCTTTTCTTTCGGGACAGGGGGCTACAATGAGCAGTTCTTC.

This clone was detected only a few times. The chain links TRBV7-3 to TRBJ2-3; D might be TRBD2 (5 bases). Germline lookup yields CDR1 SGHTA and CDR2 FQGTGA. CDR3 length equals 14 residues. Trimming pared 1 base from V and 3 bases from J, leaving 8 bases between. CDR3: CASSLNPGTDTQYF. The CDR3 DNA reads TGTGCCAGCAGCTTAAATCCGGGAACAGATACGCAGTATTTT.

DNA for the CDR3: TGTGCCAGCAGCCGTAGGACAGGGGAAGAGAATGAGCAGTTCTTC. Amino acids: CASSRRTGEENEQFF. The rearrangement joins TRBV4-2 to TRBJ2-1, with 9 bases identical to TRBD1. Trimming at V came to 4 bases and at J to 7 bases, leaving 8 bases not matched to a gene. Germline V gene lookup returns CDR1 LGHNA and CDR2 YNFKEQ. The CDR3 sequence is 15 residues long.

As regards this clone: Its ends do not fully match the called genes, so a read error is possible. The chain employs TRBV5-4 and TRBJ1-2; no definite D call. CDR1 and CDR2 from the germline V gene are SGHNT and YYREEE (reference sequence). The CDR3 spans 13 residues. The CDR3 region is CASSLSRGNPSPF. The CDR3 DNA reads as TGTGCCAGCAGCTTGTCTAGAGGGAACCCTTCCCCCTTC. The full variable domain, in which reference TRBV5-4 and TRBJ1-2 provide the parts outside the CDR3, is ETGVTQSPTHLIKTRGQQVTLRCSSQSGHNTVSWYQQALGQGPQFIFQYYREEENGRGNFPPRFSGLQFPNYSSELNVNALELDDSALYLCASSLSRGNPSPFGSGTRLTVV.

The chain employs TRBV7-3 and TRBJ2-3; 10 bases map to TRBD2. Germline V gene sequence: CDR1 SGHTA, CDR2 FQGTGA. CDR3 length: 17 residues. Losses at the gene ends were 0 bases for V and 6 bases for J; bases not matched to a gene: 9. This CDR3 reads CASSLTGLAGDIDTQYF. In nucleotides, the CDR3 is TGTGCCAGCAGCTTAACGGGGCTAGCGGGGGACATCGATACGCAGTATTTT.

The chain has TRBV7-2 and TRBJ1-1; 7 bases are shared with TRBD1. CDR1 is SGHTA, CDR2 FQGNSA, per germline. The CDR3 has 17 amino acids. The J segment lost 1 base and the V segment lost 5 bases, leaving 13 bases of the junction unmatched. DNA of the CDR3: TGTGCCAGCAGCCGATTGGGGGGACAGCCCAGGAACACTGAAGCTTTCTTT. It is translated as CASSRLGGQPRNTEAFF.

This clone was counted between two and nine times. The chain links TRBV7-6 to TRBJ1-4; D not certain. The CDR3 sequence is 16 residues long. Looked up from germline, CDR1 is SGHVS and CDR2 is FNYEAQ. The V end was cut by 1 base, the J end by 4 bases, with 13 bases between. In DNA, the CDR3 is TGTGCCAGCAGCTTAGGGTTGGAAGGAGTTAATGAAAAACTGTTTTTT. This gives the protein CASSLGLEGVNEKLFF.

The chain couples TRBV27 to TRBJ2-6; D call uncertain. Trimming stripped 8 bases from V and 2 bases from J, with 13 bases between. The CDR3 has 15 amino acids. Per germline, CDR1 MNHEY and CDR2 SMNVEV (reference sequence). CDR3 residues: CASCLGYPGANVLTF. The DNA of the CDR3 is TGTGCCAGCTGCCTCGGGTACCCTGGGGCCAACGTCCTGACTTTC.

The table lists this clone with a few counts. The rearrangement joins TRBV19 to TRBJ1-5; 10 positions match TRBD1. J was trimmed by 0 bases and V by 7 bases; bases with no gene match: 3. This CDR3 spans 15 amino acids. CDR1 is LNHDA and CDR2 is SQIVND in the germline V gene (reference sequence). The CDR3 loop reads CASIGQGDSNQPQHF. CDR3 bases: TGTGCCAGTATCGGACAGGGGGATAGCAATCAGCCCCAGCATTTT. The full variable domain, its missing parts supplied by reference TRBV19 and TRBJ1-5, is DGGITQSPKYLFRKEGQNVTLSCEQNLNHDAMYWYRQDPGQGLRLIYYSQIVNDFQKGDIAEGYSVSREKKESFPLTVTSAQKNPTAFYLCASIGQGDSNQPQHFGDGTRLSIL.

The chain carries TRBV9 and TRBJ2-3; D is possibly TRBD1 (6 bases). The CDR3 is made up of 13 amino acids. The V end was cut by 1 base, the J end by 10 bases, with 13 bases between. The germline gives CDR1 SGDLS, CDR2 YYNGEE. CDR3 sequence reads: CASSVKGAGAQYF. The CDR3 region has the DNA TGTGCCAGCAGCGTAAAAGGGGCAGGGGCGCAGTATTTT.

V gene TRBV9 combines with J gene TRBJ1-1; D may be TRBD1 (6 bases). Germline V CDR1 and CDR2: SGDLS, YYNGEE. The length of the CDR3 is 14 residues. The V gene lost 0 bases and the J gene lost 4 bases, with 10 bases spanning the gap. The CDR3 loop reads CASSVVGQSTEAFF. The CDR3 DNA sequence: TGTGCCAGCAGCGTAGTTGGACAGAGCACTGAAGCTTTCTTT.